Each of the 27 T cell receptor beta chains below was sequenced from the same sample in a study of blood T cell repertoires in COVID-19. Assay: immunoSEQ multiplex PCR; the TCRdb copy retains only in-frame clones and omits some. Of a few hundred thousand clones in the sample, 86% are singletons; the top ten hold approximately 4%. The sample comprised peripheral blood. These receptors came from a man aged 18 to 30 with active or convalescent COVID-19.

This chain joins TRBV7-9 and TRBJ2-3; TRBD2 is a possible D gene (6 bases). CDR3 size: 15 residues. Germline CDR1 is SEHNR and CDR2 is FQNEAQ (reference sequence). Trimming left V 4 bases short and J 1 base short, with 12 bases between. The CDR3 sequence is CASSSPGGGTDTQYF. The CDR3 nucleotides are TGTGCCAGCAGCTCACCCGGGGGAGGCACAGATACGCAGTATTTT.

The chain employs TRBV20-1 and TRBJ2-4; D remains unclear. CDR3 size: 11 residues. Trimming shortened V by 5 bases and J by 6 bases, and 8 bases separated the two germline ends. Germline CDR1 DFQATT, CDR2 SNEGSKA (reference sequence). CDR3 loop: CSALVGNIQYF. CDR3 sequence (DNA): TGCAGTGCTTTAGTTGGAAACATTCAGTACTTC.

The chain couples TRBV5-6 to TRBJ1-5; a possible D gene is TRBD1 (6 bases). There are 16 residues in the CDR3. Trimming shortened V by 4 bases and J by 0 bases, and 14 bases separated the two germline ends. Germline-derived CDR1 and CDR2 are SGHDT and YYEEEE. The CDR3 region is CASSERTAFSNQPQHF. The CDR3 bases are TGTGCCAGCAGCGAGCGGACAGCATTTAGCAATCAGCCCCAGCATTTT.

V gene TRBV29-1 combines with J gene TRBJ1-2; a weak D match, TRBD1 (5 bases). V dropped 7 bases and J dropped 6 bases, with 15 bases sitting between them. Germline V gene lookup returns CDR1 SQVTM and CDR2 ANQGSEA. The CDR3 runs to 12 residues. CDR3 residues: CSGGEGAHGYTF. CDR3 sequence (DNA): TGCAGCGGGGGGGAGGGAGCTCATGGCTACACCTTC. The full variable domain, in which reference TRBV29-1 and TRBJ1-2 provide the parts outside the CDR3, is SAVISQKPSRDICQRGTSLTIQCQVDSQVTMMFWYRQQPGQSLTLIATANQGSEATYESGFVIDKFPISRPNLTFSTLTVSNMSPEDSSIYLCSGGEGAHGYTFGSGTRLTVV.

This clone is a singleton in its sample. The rearrangement uses TRBV28 and TRBJ2-7; D ambiguous. V was trimmed by 6 bases and J by 7 bases, leaving 10 bases between them. Per germline, CDR1 MDHEN and CDR2 SYDVKM. The CDR3 is made up of 11 amino acids. The CDR3 sequence: CASSRQTEQYF. CDR3 in DNA: TGTGCCAGCAGCCGCCAGACAGAGCAGTACTTC.

The chain links TRBV5-4 to TRBJ1-1; TRBD1 matches 10 bases. CDR1 SGHNT and CDR2 YYREEE come from the germline V gene (reference sequence). The CDR3 extends over 16 amino acids. Unmatched junction bases numbered 4, after V lost 2 bases and J lost 0 bases. The CDR3 spells CASSLAGTGVNTEAFF. CDR3 nucleotide sequence: TGTGCCAGCAGCTTAGCTGGGACAGGGGTGAACACTGAAGCTTTCTTT.

The chain employs TRBV29-1 and TRBJ1-2; D gene uncertain. V was pared by 4 bases and J by 1 base, with 4 bases between. This CDR3 is 11 amino acids long. Per germline, CDR1 SQVTM and CDR2 ANQGSEA. Here the CDR3 DNA reads TGCAGCGTTGGACTTAACTATGGCTACACCTTC. It is translated as CSVGLNYGYTF.

J is TRBJ2-7 and V is TRBV7-3; 10 bases match TRBD2. The V segment lost 1 base and the J segment 7 bases; nucleotides outside the gene matches: 7. Germline values: CDR1 SGHTA, CDR2 FQGTGA. The CDR3 is 15 residues long. Here the CDR3 reads CASSLKAGGPWEQYF. CDR3 DNA: TGTGCCAGCAGCTTAAAAGCGGGAGGGCCCTGGGAGCAGTACTTC.

The chain recombines TRBV19 with TRBJ1-1; D not resolved. Germline values: CDR1 LNHDA, CDR2 SQIVND (reference sequence). V dropped 0 bases and J dropped 0 bases, with 8 bases sitting between them. The CDR3 length is 15 residues. In nucleotides, the CDR3 is TGTGCCAGTAGTATAGACCGACTGATGAACACTGAAGCTTTCTTT. Its protein is CASSIDRLMNTEAFF.

This clone was picked up one time. J is TRBJ1-2 and V is TRBV27, with D possibly matching TRBD1 (5 bases). CDR3 size: 12 residues. CDR1 MNHEY and CDR2 SMNVEV come from the germline V gene (reference sequence). V gave up 9 bases and J gave up 5 bases, with 13 bases separating them. CDR3 in DNA: TGTGCCAGACAGGCCAAAAGGTATGGCTACACCTTC. Residues: CARQAKRYGYTF.

In its sample, this clone was seen once. The chain uses TRBV5-4 and TRBJ1-1; D remains unclear. The CDR3 has 11 amino acids. V was shortened by 4 bases and J by 9 bases, with 10 bases between the two germline ends. Germline lookup yields CDR1 SGHNT and CDR2 YYREEE (reference sequence). The CDR3 spells CASSGGSQAFF. Written as DNA, the CDR3 is TGTGCCAGCAGCGGCGGGAGCCAAGCTTTCTTT.

This rearrangement joins TRBV7-9 to TRBJ2-5, with 7 positions matching TRBD2. The CDR3 sequence is 12 residues long. Germline CDR1 and CDR2: SEHNR and FQNEAQ (reference sequence). After removal of 6 bases from V and 6 bases from J, the junction contained 4 bases not matched to a gene. The chain's CDR3 is CASSREVKTQYF. CDR3 coding DNA: TGTGCCAGCAGTCGGGAGGTGAAGACCCAGTACTTC.

The J gene is TRBJ2-7, the V gene TRBV18; 7 nucleotides align to TRBD1. The trim removed 2 bases at V and 13 bases at J, leaving 14 bases unmatched. Looked up from germline, CDR1 is KGHSH and CDR2 is LQKENI. The CDR3 is made up of 14 amino acids. The CDR3 DNA reads TGTGCCAGCTCACCAGGGGAATTGACAGGGTTGAACTACTTC. Residues: CASSPGELTGLNYF.

This chain links TRBV30 with TRBJ2-7; D may be TRBD1 (5 bases). CDR3 length equals 13 residues. V gave up 6 bases and J gave up 5 bases, with 17 bases separating them. Germline-derived CDR1 and CDR2 are GTSNPN and SVGIG (reference sequence). CDR3: CACSRGHWDEQYF. The CDR3 DNA sequence: TGTGCCTGTTCAAGGGGCCATTGGGACGAGCAGTACTTC.

In the case of this clone: At one end, the junction sequence differs from germline, possibly due to a read error. This chain joins TRBV25-1 and TRBJ2-7; the match to TRBD1 covers 9 bases. Germline V gene lookup returns CDR1 MGHDK and CDR2 SYGVNS. CDR3 length: 10 residues. The CDR3 bases are TGTGCCAGCATCACCGCACAGGGGGCGTTC. This gives the protein CASITAQGAF.

The chain links TRBV6-1 to TRBJ2-7, with 9 nucleotides matching TRBD2. V was clipped by 1 base and J by 3 bases; unmatched bases: 4. CDR3 length: 15 residues. Germline loops: CDR1 MNHNS, CDR2 SASEGT. This chain's CDR3 is CASSEGLAGIYEQYF. The CDR3 DNA reads as TGTGCCAGCAGTGAAGGTCTAGCGGGGATCTACGAGCAGTACTTC.

The chain has TRBV28 and TRBJ2-7; TRBD2 matches at 9 bases. This CDR3 contains 12 residues. Germline V gives CDR1 MDHEN, CDR2 SYDVKM. With V trimmed by 7 bases and J by 2 bases, 0 bases remained unmatched. This CDR3 is CASTSGTYEQYF. As DNA, the CDR3 is TGTGCCAGCACTAGCGGGACCTACGAGCAGTACTTC.

The gene calls are TRBV6-5 and TRBJ2-4; TRBD2 matches 8 bases. This CDR3 contains 16 residues. V trimming: 2 bases; J trimming: 1 base; junction bases outside the gene matches: 4. Germline-derived CDR1 and CDR2 are MNHEY and SVGAGI. The CDR3 nucleotides are TGTGCCAGCAGTTACATGGCTAGCGGGGCCAAAAACATTCAGTACTTC. Translation gives CASSYMASGAKNIQYF.

CDR3 DNA: TGTGCCATCAGGAGCTACGAGCAGTACTTC. This sequence encodes CAIRSYEQYF. The rearrangement joins TRBV6-5 to TRBJ2-7; D gene ambiguous. Germline loops: CDR1 MNHEY, CDR2 SVGAGI. This CDR3 has 10 residues. The V gene lost 10 bases and the J gene lost 3 bases, with 7 bases spanning the gap.

J is TRBJ2-7 and V is TRBV12-3 or TRBV12-4; D gene uncertain. V lost 5 bases and J 12 bases, leaving 20 bases between the germline ends. This CDR3 contains 13 residues. The CDR3 nucleotides read TGTGCCAGCAGTCCATCATCTCAACTTAAGCGGTACTTC. Residues: CASSPSSQLKRYF.

This chain connects TRBV28 to TRBJ2-7; 7 positions match TRBD1. V lost 9 bases to trimming and J lost 1 base; unmatched junction nucleotides: 3. Germline CDR1 MDHEN, CDR2 SYDVKM. The CDR3 is made up of 12 amino acids. CDR3 in DNA: TGTGCCAGTAGACAGGGTTCCTACGAGCAGTACTTC. Translating gives CASRQGSYEQYF.

The chain joins TRBV12-3 or TRBV12-4 to TRBJ1-1; 7 bases map to TRBD1. V gave up 8 bases and J gave up 1 base; unmatched junction bases: 4. CDR3 length equals 13 residues. The CDR3 loop is CASGDSSNTEAFF. The CDR3 DNA reads as TGTGCCAGCGGGGACAGCTCGAACACTGAAGCTTTCTTT.

This sequence joins TRBV27 and TRBJ1-5, with unresolved D. V lost 3 bases, J lost 5 bases, and 8 bases lay in between. Germline V gene sequence: CDR1 MNHEY, CDR2 SMNVEV (reference sequence). The CDR3 length is 13 residues. The CDR3 sequence: CASSFMGDQPQHF. The CDR3 DNA is TGTGCCAGCAGTTTCATGGGAGATCAGCCCCAGCATTTT.

The chain employs TRBV2 and TRBJ1-2, with 7 bases fitting TRBD1. Germline V CDR1 and CDR2: SNHLY, FYNNEI. CDR3 length: 13 residues. J gave up 4 bases and V 6 bases, and 5 bases lay outside the gene matches. CDR3 sequence (DNA): TGTGCCAGCAGAGCAACAGGGGCCTATGGCTACACCTTC. It encodes CASRATGAYGYTF.

The V gene is TRBV5-1, the J gene TRBJ1-1; D uncertain. The germline V and J ends were trimmed by 3 bases and 1 base, with 10 bases remaining between them. The CDR3 consists of 14 residues. CDR1 SGHRS and CDR2 YFSETQ come from the germline V gene. The CDR3 reads CASSWEVKNTEAFF. For the CDR3, the DNA is TGCGCCAGCAGCTGGGAGGTGAAGAACACTGAAGCTTTCTTT.

The chain carries TRBV5-6 and TRBJ2-3, with D tentatively TRBD2 (7 bases). Trimming left V 3 bases short and J 8 bases short, with 19 bases between. This CDR3 has 15 residues. From germline, CDR1 is SGHDT and CDR2 YYEEEE. The CDR3 here is CASSSLGGARGTQYF. The CDR3 DNA follows: TGTGCCAGCAGCTCCCTGGGGGGGGCCCGAGGTACGCAGTATTTT.

The chain is built from TRBV30 and TRBJ1-1; D gene uncertain. Germline V lookup: CDR1 GTSNPN, CDR2 SVGIG (reference sequence). This CDR3 has 12 residues. The CDR3 DNA follows: TGTGCGGGAGAGAGGGTCGAAACTGAAGCTTTCTTT. As protein: CAGERVETEAFF.